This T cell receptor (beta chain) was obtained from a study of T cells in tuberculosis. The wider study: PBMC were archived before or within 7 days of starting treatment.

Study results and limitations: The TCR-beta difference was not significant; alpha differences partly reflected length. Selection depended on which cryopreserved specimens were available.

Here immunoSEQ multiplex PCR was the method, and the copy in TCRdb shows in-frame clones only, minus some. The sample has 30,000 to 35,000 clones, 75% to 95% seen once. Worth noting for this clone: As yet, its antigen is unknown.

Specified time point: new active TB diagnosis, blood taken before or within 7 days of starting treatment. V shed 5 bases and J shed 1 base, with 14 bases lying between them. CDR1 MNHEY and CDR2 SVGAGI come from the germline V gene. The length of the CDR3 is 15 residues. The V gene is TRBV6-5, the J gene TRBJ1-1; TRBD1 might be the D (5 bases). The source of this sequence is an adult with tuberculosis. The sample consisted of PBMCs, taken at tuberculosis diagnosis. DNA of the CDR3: TGTGCCAGCAGTCACCGCGGGACGGGGAACACTGAAGCTTTCTTT. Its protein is CASSHRGTGNTEAFF.